These 14 T cell receptor beta chains originate from one sample sequenced in a study of blood T cell repertoires in COVID-19. The assay was immunoSEQ multiplex PCR, and TCRdb's table has in-frame clones only and misses some. The sample gives about 150,000 clones, approximately 80% of which show up once; roughly 2.2% is in the top ten. Specimen: peripheral blood. These receptors all come from a man aged 65 to 79 with acute or convalescent COVID-19.

V is TRBV6-5 and J is TRBJ1-4, with a weak D call TRBD1 (5 bases). CDR3 size: 14 residues. V lost 0 bases and J lost 6, with 8 bases in between. Germline assignment: CDR1 MNHEY and CDR2 SVGAGI. The CDR3 DNA follows: TGTGCCAGCAGTTACTCAGGCAGGGATGAAAAACTGTTTTTT. It encodes CASSYSGRDEKLFF.

V is TRBV6-5 and J is TRBJ1-1; D remains ambiguous. In germline, CDR1 is MNHEY, CDR2 SVGAGI. CDR3 size: 16 residues. Trimming removed 0 bases at V and 2 bases at J, with 13 bases between. The CDR3 spells CASSYSRGTINTEAFF. CDR3 nucleotide sequence: TGTGCCAGCAGTTACTCGAGAGGCACTATCAACACTGAAGCTTTCTTT.

The CDR3 DNA reads as TGCGCCAGCAGCTTGTATGTCAGGATGCCCGGGGAGTTGCCTTTGAACACTGAAGCTTTCTTT. Its translation: CASSLYVRMPGELPLNTEAFF. The chain recombines TRBV5-1 with TRBJ1-1, with unresolved D. Trimming stripped 1 base from V and 0 bases from J, with 28 bases between. Germline loops: CDR1 SGHRS, CDR2 YFSETQ. The CDR3 runs to 21 residues.

Only a few counts were recorded for this clone. V gene TRBV10-3 combines with J gene TRBJ2-7; 11 nucleotides agree with TRBD2. V lost 3 bases, J lost 0 bases, and 4 bases stayed unmatched. Germline CDR1 reads ENHRY; CDR2 reads SYGVKD. The CDR3 runs 16 residues. CDR3 region: CAISDRLAGGSYEQYF. Here the CDR3 DNA reads TGTGCCATCAGTGATCGGCTAGCGGGGGGCTCCTACGAGCAGTACTTC.

This rearrangement joins TRBV7-9 to TRBJ1-2; 7 nucleotides match TRBD1. The V and J ends lost 5 bases and 2 bases, in that order; junction bases with no gene match: 2. Germline assignment: CDR1 SEHNR and CDR2 FQNEAQ (reference sequence). The CDR3 runs to 13 residues. The CDR3 DNA sequence: TGTGCCAGCAGCGCGGGACAGAACTATGGCTACACCTTC. Amino acid sequence: CASSAGQNYGYTF.

The rearrangement joins TRBV5-1 to TRBJ1-1; tentatively, D is TRBD1 (5 bases). CDR3 size: 14 residues. From germline, CDR1 is SGHRS and CDR2 YFSETQ. Deletions cut 5 bases from V and 1 base from J, with 12 bases between. CDR3 loop: CASRGGTTNTEAFF. The DNA of the CDR3 is TGCGCCAGCAGGGGAGGGACTACGAACACTGAAGCTTTCTTT.

The chain is built from TRBV4-1 and TRBJ2-1, with D maybe TRBD2 (6 bases). Germline V gene data show CDR1 as MGHRA and CDR2 as YSYEKL. Trimming left V 4 bases short and J 1 base short, with 14 bases between. CDR3 length: 16 amino acids. CDR3 sequence reads: CASSLGSGGSYNEQFF. CDR3 sequence (DNA): TGCGCCAGCAGCCTGGGTAGCGGTGGATCCTACAATGAGCAGTTCTTC.

This clone was seen a single time. This sequence joins TRBV25-1 and TRBJ2-1; D is perhaps TRBD1 (7 bases). Germline V gene sequence: CDR1 MGHDK, CDR2 SYGVNS. CDR3 length equals 16 residues. Trimming left V 2 bases short and J 4 bases short, with 15 bases between. CDR3 sequence: CASSEAGQQSYNEQFF. CDR3 coding DNA: TGTGCCAGCAGTGAAGCGGGACAGCAATCTTACAATGAGCAGTTCTTC.

The CDR3: CASSVARLAGVPMSKFF. In nucleotides, the CDR3 is TGTGCCAGCAGCGTAGCCCGACTAGCGGGAGTGCCTATGAGCAAGTTCTTC. The chain joins TRBV9 to TRBJ2-1; TRBD2 matches at 12 bases. Trimming at V came to 0 bases and at J to 14 bases, leaving 15 bases not matched to a gene. The CDR3 length is 17 residues. Germline lookup yields CDR1 SGDLS and CDR2 YYNGEE.

The chain recombines TRBV5-1 with TRBJ1-2; the match to TRBD1 covers 8 bases. Per germline, CDR1 SGHRS and CDR2 YFSETQ. The trim removed 4 bases at V and 4 bases at J, leaving 9 bases unmatched. This CDR3 is 15 amino acids long. CDR3 DNA: TGCGCCAGCAGCCTCCTTTCGACAGGGGCCTATGGCTACACCTTC. It yields the protein CASSLLSTGAYGYTF.

The genes are TRBV5-1 and TRBJ2-2; D unresolved. The CDR3 sequence is 14 residues long. V lost 0 bases, J lost 2 bases, and 5 bases lay in between. Germline CDR1 SGHRS, CDR2 YFSETQ. The CDR3 DNA sequence: TGCGCCAGCAGCTTGGATGTAAACACCGGGGAGCTGTTTTTT. It codes for CASSLDVNTGELFF.

This CDR3 is CASSQGTSGSHTGELFF. In DNA, the CDR3 is TGTGCCAGCAGCCAAGGCACTAGCGGGAGTCACACCGGGGAGCTGTTTTTT. This sequence joins TRBV4-2 and TRBJ2-2; 11 bases are a match to TRBD2. Trimming removed 1 base from V and 3 bases from J; junction bases left unmatched: 4. Germline CDR1 LGHNA, CDR2 YNFKEQ. This CDR3 region has 17 residues.

This chain connects TRBV4-2 to TRBJ2-7; a weak D match, TRBD2 (6 bases). Trimming removed 0 bases at V and 6 bases at J, with 18 bases between. The CDR3 runs 16 residues. Per the germline V gene, CDR1 is LGHNA and CDR2 is YNFKEQ. Here the CDR3 reads CASSQDRDAGRGEQYF. DNA for the CDR3: TGTGCCAGCAGCCAAGACCGGGACGCGGGAAGGGGCGAGCAGTACTTC.

This chain uses TRBV9 with TRBJ2-3, with 11 nucleotides matching TRBD2. This CDR3 spans 14 amino acids. CDR1 and CDR2 from the germline V gene are SGDLS and YYNGEE. V was pared by 5 bases and J by 5 bases, with 4 bases of the junction left unmatched. The CDR3 region is CASSTSGSRDTQYF. The DNA for the CDR3 is TGTGCCAGCAGTACTAGCGGGAGTCGAGATACGCAGTATTTT.